A single sample gave rise to the 2 T cell receptor beta chains below, sequenced in a study of cytomegalovirus exposure and HLA in healthy donors. Profiled with immunoSEQ multiplex PCR; TCRdb holds only in-frame clones, not every one. The sample consists of 150,000 to 250,000 clones, 84% of them appearing once. Sequenced: PBMCs. The receptors originated from a woman aged 25 to 39 in good health and CMV-seropositive.

The genes are TRBV28 and TRBJ1-2; 7 bases are a match to TRBD1. Germline V CDR1 and CDR2: MDHEN, SYDVKM. V dropped 5 bases and J dropped 8; count of bases not matched to a gene: 20. CDR3 length: 17 amino acids. The DNA of the CDR3 is TGTGCCAGCAGTCCCCCTCGGACAGGACCTATCTCAAGAGGCTACACCTTC. Encoded protein: CASSPPRTGPISRGYTF.

The rearrangement joins TRBV19 to TRBJ2-1, with 8 positions matching TRBD1. J lost 7 bases, V lost 3 bases, and 8 bases had no gene match. CDR3 length: 15 residues. CDR1 and CDR2 from the germline V gene are LNHDA and SQIVND (reference sequence). CDR3 residues: CASSIGGTGWNEQFF. The CDR3, as DNA: TGTGCCAGTAGTATTGGGGGGACAGGTTGGAATGAGCAGTTCTTC.